A single sample gave rise to the 22 T cell receptor beta chains below, sequenced in a study of shared clonotypes between healthy human individuals. Here immunoSEQ multiplex PCR was the method, and the copy in TCRdb shows in-frame clones only, minus some. The table lists about 1.4 million clones, over 95% of them singletons, with over 1% in the top ten. Sequences were obtained from naive CD4+ T cells sorted from blood. Noted subset: CD45RA+ positively selected. The receptor source for this set is a man aged 25-45 years in good health.

This rearrangement joins TRBV19 to TRBJ1-2, with 7 nucleotides matching TRBD1. The CDR3 has 16 residues. V lost 5 bases and J lost 4; bases outside the gene matches: 13. The V gene's germline CDR1 is LNHDA and CDR2 SQIVND (reference sequence). Here the CDR3 reads CASSVGGGGPIYGYTF. In nucleotides, the CDR3 is TGTGCCAGTAGTGTCGGGGGAGGGGGCCCGATCTATGGCTACACCTTC.

V and J are TRBV11-2 and TRBJ2-7; TRBD2 aligns across 9 bases. This CDR3 has 13 amino acids. Germline V gene lookup returns CDR1 SGHAT and CDR2 FQNNGV. The junction had 6 bases not matched to a gene; V was cut back by 5 bases and J by 7 bases. The CDR3 is CASSPPAGGEQYF. The CDR3 coding sequence is TGTGCCAGCAGCCCACCCGCGGGGGGGGAGCAGTACTTC.

The gene calls are TRBV9 and TRBJ2-3; D ambiguous. CDR1 is SGDLS, CDR2 YYNGEE, per germline. The V end lost 3 bases, the J end lost 2 bases, and 4 bases lay between the germline ends. The length of the CDR3 is 12 residues. The DNA for the CDR3 is TGTGCCAGCAGCGACAACACAGATACGCAGTATTTT. The encoded protein is CASSDNTDTQYF.

This rearrangement joins TRBV7-6 to TRBJ2-2, with D possibly being TRBD2 (5 bases). Trimming removed 1 base from V and 0 bases from J, with 15 bases in between. CDR3 length: 18 residues. The germline CDR1 and CDR2 sequences are SGHVS and FNYEAQ. CDR3 sequence: CASSLVGVGNANTGELFF. Written as DNA, the CDR3 is TGTGCCAGCAGCTTAGTCGGGGTCGGGAACGCGAACACCGGGGAGCTGTTTTTT.

This rearrangement joins TRBV5-1 to TRBJ1-1; 10 positions match TRBD1. This CDR3 spans 23 amino acids. Looked up from germline, CDR1 is SGHRS and CDR2 is YFSETQ. V trimming: 0 bases; J trimming: 4 bases; junction bases outside the gene matches: 27. The CDR3 spells CASSLAEIRDRGFSNPRPTEAFF. CDR3 sequence (DNA): TGCGCCAGCAGCTTGGCCGAGATCCGGGACAGGGGATTTTCTAACCCCCGTCCCACTGAAGCTTTCTTT.

This clone was counted once. The chain combines TRBV5-1 with TRBJ2-5; TRBD2 aligns across 16 bases. V dropped 2 bases and J dropped 4; count of bases not matched to a gene: 8. The CDR3 sequence is 18 residues long. CDR1 SGHRS and CDR2 YFSETQ come from the germline V gene. For the CDR3, the DNA is TGCGCCAGCAGCTTCGGGGGACTAGCGGGAGGGGTCGGAGAGACCCAGTACTTC. Its protein is CASSFGGLAGGVGETQYF.

The J gene is TRBJ1-2, the V gene TRBV10-3; a possible D gene is TRBD1 (5 bases). CDR3 length: 15 amino acids. V lost 5 bases and J lost 4, with 17 bases in between. Per the germline V gene, CDR1 is ENHRY and CDR2 is SYGVKD. In nucleotides, the CDR3 is TGTGCCATCAGTCCTATGGGGGGGGAACTCTATGGCTACACCTTC. Its translation: CAISPMGGELYGYTF.

The V gene is TRBV27, the J gene TRBJ1-2, with D perhaps matching TRBD1 (5 bases). Between the trimmed V and J ends, which lost 1 base and 7 bases, there was a span of 22 bases. The CDR3 extends over 17 amino acids. Germline CDR1 is MNHEY and CDR2 is SMNVEV (reference sequence). The CDR3 coding sequence is TGTGCCAGCAGTTTATTGGCAGGGCTTTTATCTTCGGGTGGCTACACCTTC. As protein: CASSLLAGLLSSGGYTF.

The sample holds one count of this clone. The gene calls are TRBV14 and TRBJ2-1; D possibly corresponds to TRBD1 (6 bases). The CDR3 has 17 residues. The ends were cut back, 0 bases at V and 0 bases at J, with 12 bases in the middle. Germline lookup yields CDR1 SGHDN and CDR2 FVKESK. CDR3 nucleotides: TGTGCCAGCAGCCAAGATGGGGGCTTTAGCTCCTACAATGAGCAGTTCTTC. This gives the protein CASSQDGGFSSYNEQFF.

The chain recombines TRBV11-2 with TRBJ1-2, with 9 nucleotides matching TRBD1. Germline V lookup: CDR1 SGHAT, CDR2 FQNNGV. The CDR3 has 16 amino acids. The ends lost 3 bases at V and 4 bases at J; junction bases unmatched: 9. CDR3 sequence reads: CASSFGQGTGGYGYTF. CDR3 DNA: TGTGCCAGCAGCTTTGGACAGGGGACAGGTGGCTATGGCTACACCTTC.

This chain links TRBV18 with TRBJ2-3; 11 bases fit TRBD2. The CDR3 loop spans 17 amino acids. Trimming removed 0 bases from V and 3 bases from J; junction bases left unmatched: 5. The germline V gene encodes CDR1 KGHSH and CDR2 LQKENI. The CDR3 bases are TGTGCCAGCTCACCACCGATTACTAGCGGGAGAACAGATACGCAGTATTTT. This sequence encodes CASSPPITSGRTDTQYF.

The gene calls are TRBV7-9 and TRBJ2-7; 8 nucleotides line up with TRBD1. The V gene end was trimmed by 5 bases and the J gene end by 0 bases; junction bases not matched to a gene: 3. The CDR3 extends over 14 amino acids. CDR1 is SEHNR, CDR2 FQNEAQ, per germline (reference sequence). Here the CDR3 DNA reads TGTGCCAGCAGCACAGGACAGGGCTCCTACGAGCAGTACTTC. Protein: CASSTGQGSYEQYF.

The rearrangement uses TRBV6-5 and TRBJ2-3; TRBD1 is a possible D gene (6 bases). With 2 bases removed from V and 4 bases from J, the gap between germline ends came to 13 bases. There are 15 residues in the CDR3. Germline CDR1 and CDR2: MNHEY and SVGAGI. The CDR3 is CASSYLPRQADTQYF. In DNA, the CDR3 is TGTGCCAGCAGTTACCTACCCAGACAGGCAGATACGCAGTATTTT.

The chain couples TRBV7-9 to TRBJ2-7; 9 nucleotides align to TRBD1. The CDR3 is made up of 14 amino acids. CDR1 is SEHNR and CDR2 is FQNEAQ in the germline V gene (reference sequence). V shed 4 bases and J 4 bases; nucleotides not matched to a gene: 5. CDR3 protein: CASSSGQGDYEQYF. The CDR3 DNA is TGTGCCAGCAGCTCGGGACAGGGTGATTACGAGCAGTACTTC.

Turning to this clone: Other DNA sequences of this sample code for an identical CDR3. The rearrangement links TRBV19 to TRBJ2-3; 9 positions agree with TRBD1. The CDR3 has 15 residues. Trimming cost V 5 bases and J 1 base; bases outside gene matches: 4. Germline V lookup: CDR1 LNHDA, CDR2 SQIVND (reference sequence). CDR3 sequence reads: CASSPGQGRTDTQYF. For the CDR3, the DNA is TGTGCCAGTAGTCCGGGACAGGGTCGCACAGATACGCAGTATTTT.

V and J are TRBV5-1 and TRBJ2-5, with D perhaps matching TRBD1 (6 bases). This CDR3 has 15 residues. Trimming pared 4 bases from V and 2 bases from J, leaving 15 bases between. Germline lookup yields CDR1 SGHRS and CDR2 YFSETQ. The CDR3 coding sequence is TGCGCCAGCAGCGTCCCTTTCGGACAGCAAGAGACCCAGTACTTC. Its translation is CASSVPFGQQETQYF.

The rearrangement joins TRBV28 to TRBJ1-2; D uncertain. Trimming took off 6 bases at V and 3 bases at J, with 11 bases between the two ends. The germline CDR1 and CDR2 sequences are MDHEN and SYDVKM. The CDR3 totals 13 residues. CDR3 residues: CASRPGEDYGYTF. The DNA for the CDR3 is TGTGCCAGCAGACCCGGCGAGGACTATGGCTACACCTTC.

V usage is TRBV9 and J usage is TRBJ2-3; 9 bases align to TRBD2. Trimming at V came to 1 base and at J to 2 bases, leaving 5 bases not matched to a gene. CDR1 and CDR2 (germline): SGDLS, YYNGEE. This CDR3 has 16 amino acids. The CDR3 here is CASSVKAGGNTDTQYF. The CDR3 nucleotides are TGTGCCAGCAGCGTAAAAGCGGGAGGAAACACAGATACGCAGTATTTT.

The genes are TRBV5-1 and TRBJ2-7; 9 bases match TRBD1. Germline loops: CDR1 SGHRS, CDR2 YFSETQ. The CDR3 consists of 16 residues. V shed 4 bases, J shed 4 bases, and the junction held 12 bases outside the gene matches. Here the CDR3 reads CASSARQGEFRYEQYF. CDR3 DNA sequence: TGCGCCAGCAGCGCGCGACAGGGGGAATTTCGGTACGAGCAGTACTTC.

The chain is built from TRBV6-1 and TRBJ1-2; 8 bases map to TRBD1. The V segment lost 3 bases and the J segment 8 bases; nucleotides outside the gene matches: 11. Germline V gene sequence: CDR1 MNHNS, CDR2 SASEGT. The length of the CDR3 is 15 residues. CDR3 loop: CASSEWGTGELGYTF. CDR3 nucleotides: TGTGCCAGCAGTGAGTGGGGGACAGGTGAATTGGGCTACACCTTC.

The J gene is TRBJ1-5, the V gene TRBV28; D unresolved. The V gene lost 4 bases and the J gene lost 6 bases, with 7 bases spanning the gap. CDR3 length: 12 residues. Germline values: CDR1 MDHEN, CDR2 SYDVKM. CDR3 protein: CASSSATQPQHF. CDR3 bases: TGTGCCAGCAGTTCGGCAACTCAGCCCCAGCATTTT.

The rearrangement links TRBV5-1 to TRBJ2-5, with 10 bases identical to TRBD2. Germline trimming cut 1 base from V and 3 bases from J; bases unmatched to any gene: 3. The germline CDR1 and CDR2 sequences are SGHRS and YFSETQ. The CDR3 loop spans 15 amino acids. The CDR3 protein is CASSLITSGEETQYF. The DNA of the CDR3 is TGCGCCAGCAGCTTGATTACTAGCGGGGAAGAGACCCAGTACTTC. Together with reference TRBV5-1 and TRBJ2-5, the CDR3 gives the full variable domain: KAGVTQTPRYLIKTRGQQVTLSCSPISGHRSVSWYQQTPGQGLQFLFEYFSETQRNKGNFPGRFSGRQFSNSRSEMNVSTLELGDSALYLCASSLITSGEETQYFGPGTRLLVL.